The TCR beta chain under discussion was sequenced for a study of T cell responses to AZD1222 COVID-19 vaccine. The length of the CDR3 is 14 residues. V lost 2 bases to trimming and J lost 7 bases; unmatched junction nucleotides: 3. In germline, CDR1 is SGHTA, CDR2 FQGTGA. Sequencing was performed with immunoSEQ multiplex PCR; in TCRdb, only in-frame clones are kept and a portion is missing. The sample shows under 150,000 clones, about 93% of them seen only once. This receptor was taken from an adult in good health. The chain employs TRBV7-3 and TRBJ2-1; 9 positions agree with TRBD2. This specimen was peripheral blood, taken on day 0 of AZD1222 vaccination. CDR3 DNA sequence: TGTGCCAGCAGCTTAGGGACTAGCCCTAATGAGCAGTTCTTC. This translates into CASSLGTSPNEQFF.